The following is a T cell receptor beta chain sequence with its context. Its antigen is undetermined. This entry is derived from a study of tumor-infiltrating lymphocytes in localized non-small cell lung cancer. Study summary: Some samples were collected after neoadjuvant chemotherapy; smokers, never-smokers and several histologies were included. Tumor tissue and non-adjacent uninvolved lung came from each patient. Study-level results: Each assay used a separate piece of the same tissue. Immunotypes IM1 and IM2 had similar TCR-derived T-cell fractions.

The germline V gene encodes CDR1 MNHNS and CDR2 SASEGT. V dropped 0 bases and J dropped 4; count of bases not matched to a gene: 4. There are 16 residues in the CDR3. Profiled with immunoSEQ multiplex PCR; TCRdb holds only in-frame clones, not every one. Found here are approximately 15,000 clones, about 84% of them singletons; the top ten hold 10% to 13%. The clonotype was recovered from a human donor with non-small cell lung cancer. The J gene is TRBJ1-1, the V gene TRBV6-1; 11 bases map to TRBD1. Material for sequencing was uninvolved lung tissue not adjacent to the tumor. The chain's CDR3 is CASSEAGDRGGTEAFF. The CDR3 DNA is TGTGCCAGCAGTGAAGCGGGGGACAGGGGGGGCACTGAAGCTTTCTTT.